Described below is a single T cell receptor beta chain sequence and its context. No antigen is known for it. Base qualities were left out, and no much larger clone turns up one base away. In the paper's terms, the time point label means: baseline before first vaccination. Read against the paper, the sample's treatment or condition label means: meningococcal conjugate vaccine given as trial control. Samples from vaccinated people were obtained from the UK trials COV001 and COV002, which included a single-blind randomized controlled phase 2/3 trial of AZD1222 (ChAdOx1 nCoV-19) in healthy adults. For TCRbeta chain sequencing, PBMC samples from trial participants were taken at day 0 and at day 28 after the second dose. The CDR3, cysteine through phenylalanine, is 16 amino acids long. Here the CDR3 DNA is all that survives: 48 bases in frame from base 1. In the germline V gene, CDR1 corresponds to SGHTA and CDR2 to FQGNSA. A distance of 14 bases separates the germline ends of V and J, which lose 2 bases and 6 bases respectively.

This specimen comes from a study of T cell responses to AZD1222 COVID-19 vaccine (dated by TCRdb to the early 2020s). Describing the broader study: TCR sequencing was performed for roughly 250 trial participants, of whom about 200 were given two doses of AZD1222 and some 26 were given two doses of MenACWY control vaccine. Trial participants were enrolled by age into subgroups of 18-55, 56-69 and 70-plus years, and about 150, 27 and 61 TCR-sequenced participants, respectively, were included in these subgroups. Overall study results and their limits: Spike-specific TCR breadth and depth rose significantly after two AZD1222 doses compared with day 0 and with MenACWY recipients. Reportedly, almost half of the unique spike-specific TCRs recognized epitopes lying outside the regions that are mutated in the B.1.351 and B.1.1.7 variants. Only a handful of AZD1222 recipients were SARS-CoV-2 seropositive at baseline, limiting conclusions about previously exposed vaccinees. Vaccine-associated CD4 TCRs spanned the whole spike protein, with dominant responses in regions 160-218 and 743-854. Because no day 14 peak-response samples were available, the repertoires could be characterized only after the peak T cell response. The 56-69-year group was small, and its depth increase did not reach significance, likely because of low power. Most participants were white British and females outnumbered males, and the authors suggested that clonal diversity may have been underestimated.

The CDR3 regions of human TCRbeta chains were subjected to immunosequencing. Under the source paper's analysis protocol: TCRs in the repertoires were matched against a reference library of SARS-CoV-2-specific TCRs that had been generated with the MIRA antigen-specificity platform. Breadth was defined as the fraction of unique TCRs that were SARS-CoV-2-associated. Depth was defined as the fraction of total T cells that were SARS-CoV-2-associated. Using the MIRA data, every spike-specific TCR was mapped to the spike region that the TCR reacted to and assigned to either a CD4 or a CD8 class. Log10-transformed breadth and depth values were compared by one-way ANOVA with Sidak's multiple comparisons tests. In TCRdb, the immuneACCESS table is reduced to in-frame sequences with V and J assigned. These tables do not hold every clone; where another copy was compared, an unresolved V gene accounts for under half, and the others remain unexplained. D and trimming were read from the DNA, whereas the V and J calls and clone size are those reported in that table. Present in this sample are under 250,000 clones, 85% to 95% of which were seen just once. The biggest ten clones account for around 1% of the sample.

Sequenced material: peripheral blood, taken on day 0 of MenACWY control vaccination. In this chain, TRBV7-2 is recombined with TRBJ1-6; confidence is insufficient to name the D gene. The TCR was taken from an adult in good health. The CDR3 sequence is CASSLYRSGGNSPLHF. DNA sequence: TGTGCCAGCAGCTTATATCGGAGTGGTGGTAATTCACCCCTCCACTTT.